The 27 T cell receptor beta chains listed next were all sequenced from one sample in a study of blood T cell repertoires in COVID-19. Assay used: immunoSEQ multiplex PCR; TCRdb lists only in-frame clones, some missing. The table shows 150,000 to 200,000 clones, with about 83% occurring only once. Sequenced sample: peripheral blood. The receptors here all came from a woman in her seventies with COVID-19, enrolled during active disease.

The chain uses TRBV6-5 and TRBJ1-5; TRBD1 is a possible D gene (5 bases). The CDR3 consists of 13 residues. Germline V gives CDR1 MNHEY, CDR2 SVGAGI. V lost 7 bases and J 3 bases, leaving 10 bases between the germline ends. The CDR3 sequence: CASTDRNNQPQHF. CDR3 sequence (DNA): TGTGCCAGCACCGACAGAAACAATCAGCCCCAGCATTTT.

The chain combines TRBV6-5 with TRBJ2-7; 7 nucleotides align to TRBD2. The trim removed 8 bases at V and 2 bases at J, leaving 9 bases unmatched. The CDR3 contains 14 residues. In germline, CDR1 is MNHEY, CDR2 SVGAGI. For the CDR3, the DNA is TGTGCCAGCCGAAGTGGGGGGGGAGCCTACGAGCAGTACTTC. It yields the protein CASRSGGGAYEQYF.

In DNA, the CDR3 is TGTGCCAGCTCACCCTCTGAGACAGGGATGGGAGAGACCCAGTACTTC. Amino acid sequence: CASSPSETGMGETQYF. V gene TRBV18 combines with J gene TRBJ2-5; the match to TRBD1 covers 7 bases. Germline values: CDR1 KGHSH, CDR2 LQKENI. V shed 3 bases, J shed 4 bases, and the junction held 11 bases outside the gene matches. The CDR3 is 16 residues long.

This clone came up once. The chain employs TRBV19 and TRBJ1-1; a possible D gene is TRBD1 (5 bases). This CDR3 comprises 15 residues. Germline CDR1 and CDR2: LNHDA and SQIVND (reference sequence). Trimming removed 6 bases from V and 0 bases from J, with 14 bases in between. The CDR3 spells CASRDTKALNTEAFF. The CDR3 region has the DNA TGTGCCAGTAGGGACACCAAAGCGCTGAACACTGAAGCTTTCTTT.

The J gene is TRBJ1-5, the V gene TRBV12-5; 7 bases agree with TRBD1. The CDR3 covers 16 residues. V was clipped by 7 bases and J by 0 bases; unmatched bases: 9. The germline V gene encodes CDR1 LGHNT and CDR2 FRNRAP. CDR3 DNA sequence: TGTGCTAGTGCCAGGGGGGACAGCAATAGCAATCAGCCCCAGCATTTT. It translates to CASARGDSNSNQPQHF.

The chain combines TRBV10-3 with TRBJ1-2; weak D call: TRBD1 (5 bases). Between the trimmed V and J ends, which lost 4 bases and 5 bases, there was a span of 14 bases. Germline lookup yields CDR1 ENHRY and CDR2 SYGVKD. The CDR3 has 14 residues. The CDR3 nucleotides read TGTGCCATCAGTGGGTCGTGGGGGGTATATGGCTACACCTTC. Translation: CAISGSWGVYGYTF.

This clone has just one count. This chain connects TRBV5-5 to TRBJ1-5; possible D gene TRBD1, 5 bases. The V gene's germline CDR1 is SGHKS and CDR2 YYEKEE (reference sequence). The CDR3 contains 14 residues. V lost 5 bases and J lost 4, with 13 bases in between. The CDR3 coding sequence is TGTGCCAGCAGTCCCGCGGGACTAAATCAGCCCCAGCATTTT. This gives the protein CASSPAGLNQPQHF.

The DNA of the CDR3 is TGTGCCAGCAGCCACACCCACCGGGACAGGGGCGCCCCAGCTTTCTTT. It encodes CASSHTHRDRGAPAFF. J is TRBJ1-1 and V is TRBV11-2; 10 nucleotides align to TRBD1. The CDR3 is 16 residues long. V lost 5 bases to trimming and J lost 10 bases; unmatched junction nucleotides: 16. CDR1 is SGHAT, CDR2 FQNNGV, per germline.

V is TRBV3-1 (or the pseudogene TRBV3-2) and J is TRBJ2-7; TRBD2 matches at 7 bases. CDR1 LGHDT and CDR2 YNNKEL come from the germline V gene (reference sequence). V shed 5 bases, J shed 10 bases, and the junction held 14 bases outside the gene matches. The CDR3 runs 14 residues. CDR3 protein: CASSKGREVVNQYF. The CDR3 nucleotides are TGTGCCAGCAGCAAAGGGAGGGAGGTGGTAAACCAGTACTTC.

The chain joins TRBV10-3 to TRBJ1-1; TRBD1 is a possible D gene (6 bases). Trimming stripped 6 bases from V and 0 bases from J, with 11 bases between. The CDR3 runs 14 residues. Germline V lookup: CDR1 ENHRY, CDR2 SYGVKD. CDR3 nucleotides: TGTGCCATCAGGGCGACAGGAGTGAACACTGAAGCTTTCTTT. Amino acids: CAIRATGVNTEAFF.

This chain uses TRBV1 with TRBJ2-1; TRBD2 was called by the table and not checked on the DNA. TRBV1 is annotated as a pseudogene. The CDR3 has 15 residues. The CDR3 is CTSTEASGRPNEQFF. CDR3 nucleotides: TGCACCAGCACCGAGGCGAGCGGGAGGCCCAATGAGCAGTTCTTC.

The rearrangement links TRBV7-9 to TRBJ2-1, with 9 bases that match TRBD2. Germline V gene sequence: CDR1 SEHNR, CDR2 FQNEAQ (reference sequence). The CDR3 has 12 residues. V trimming: 1 base; J trimming: 14 bases; junction bases outside the gene matches: 3. The CDR3, as DNA: TGTGCCAGCAGCTTAGTAGCGGGAGAGGAGTTCTTC. Translated: CASSLVAGEEFF.

The J gene is TRBJ2-7, the V gene TRBV7-9; 11 bases agree with TRBD1. Looked up from germline, CDR1 is SEHNR and CDR2 is FQNEAQ (reference sequence). This CDR3 has 14 residues. The J segment lost 6 bases and the V segment lost 1 base, leaving 2 bases of the junction unmatched. CDR3 in DNA: TGTGCCAGCAGCTTAGGGGGGACAGGGGGCGAGCAGTACTTC. Translation: CASSLGGTGGEQYF.

The chain recombines TRBV18 with TRBJ2-7; 7 nucleotides agree with TRBD1. Looked up from germline, CDR1 is KGHSH and CDR2 is LQKENI. CDR3 length: 12 amino acids. V shed 5 bases and J 7 bases; nucleotides not matched to a gene: 5. The CDR3 nucleotides are TGTGCCAGCTCAGAGGGGGCGGGTGAGCAGTACTTC. The encoded protein is CASSEGAGEQYF.

This chain uses TRBV30 with TRBJ2-7; 12 nucleotides agree with TRBD2. The CDR3 runs 13 residues. Germline V gene sequence: CDR1 GTSNPN, CDR2 SVGIG (reference sequence). V lost 5 bases and J lost 3; bases outside the gene matches: 2. The CDR3 sequence is CAWQGLAGYEQYF. For the CDR3, the DNA is TGTGCCTGGCAGGGACTAGCGGGCTACGAGCAGTACTTC.

The chain couples TRBV18 to TRBJ1-6; D gene ambiguous. Germline values: CDR1 KGHSH, CDR2 LQKENI. Trimming left V 6 bases short and J 10 bases short, with 13 bases between. The CDR3 is made up of 13 amino acids. CDR3: CASSRGLGSPLHF. DNA of the CDR3: TGTGCCAGCTCCCGTGGCCTGGGCTCACCCCTCCACTTT.

The chain uses TRBV5-4 and TRBJ2-2; 9 bases agree with TRBD1. The V gene end was trimmed by 0 bases and the J gene end by 5 bases; junction bases not matched to a gene: 5. This CDR3 has 16 residues. The germline V gene has CDR1 SGHNT and CDR2 YYREEE (reference sequence). The CDR3 is CASSLGTGGLTGELFF. In nucleotides, the CDR3 is TGTGCCAGCAGCTTGGGAACAGGGGGCTTAACCGGGGAGCTGTTTTTT.

V and J are TRBV7-6 and TRBJ2-7, with 9 bases matching TRBD2. V lost 5 bases and J lost 6; bases outside the gene matches: 14. The CDR3 extends over 16 amino acids. Germline values: CDR1 SGHVS, CDR2 FNYEAQ. Here the CDR3 DNA reads TGTGCCAGCAGCCGACGGGGGCGGGAGGGCCCCTCCGAGCAGTACTTC. It is translated as CASSRRGREGPSEQYF.

A few counts support this clone. V and J are TRBV14 and TRBJ1-1; D call uncertain. V lost 4 bases to trimming and J lost 1 base, with 13 bases between them. This CDR3 has 15 amino acids. Germline CDR1 reads SGHDN; CDR2 reads FVKESK. Written as DNA, the CDR3 is TGTGCCAGCAGCCCACAACCGACACCGAACACTGAAGCTTTCTTT. Translating it yields CASSPQPTPNTEAFF.

This clone was counted only a few times. V usage is TRBV6-6 and J usage is TRBJ2-1; 15 nucleotides agree with TRBD2. Per germline, CDR1 MNHNY and CDR2 SVGAGI (reference sequence). Trimming cost V 3 bases and J 7 bases; bases outside gene matches: 4. The length of the CDR3 is 16 residues. The CDR3 bases are TGTGCCAGCAGTTATGGACTAGCGGGAGGGCCGAATGAGCAGTTCTTC. As protein: CASSYGLAGGPNEQFF.

This chain links TRBV5-1 with TRBJ1-6, with TRBD1 matching 7 bases. J lost 7 bases, V lost 4 bases, and 8 bases had no gene match. From germline, CDR1 is SGHRS and CDR2 YFSETQ. This CDR3 is built from 15 residues. In DNA, the CDR3 is TGCGCCAGCAGCCTAGGGGACAGAATCAATTCACCCCTCCACTTT. Translated: CASSLGDRINSPLHF.

The rearrangement joins TRBV7-9 to TRBJ2-1; 7 bases agree with TRBD1. The germline V gene has CDR1 SEHNR and CDR2 FQNEAQ (reference sequence). The CDR3 length is 15 residues. The junction had 14 bases not matched to a gene; V was cut back by 6 bases and J by 9 bases. The CDR3 DNA sequence: TGTGCCAGCAGTTCACCCGAGACAGGGATCAGTGAGCAGTTCTTC. It encodes CASSSPETGISEQFF. Together with reference TRBV7-9 and TRBJ2-1, the CDR3 gives the full variable domain: DTGVSQNPRHKITKRGQNVTFRCDPISEHNRLYWYRQTLGQGPEFLTYFQNEAQLEKSRLLSDRFSAERPKGSFSTLEIQRTEQGDSAMYLCASSSPETGISEQFFGPGTRLTVL.

The genes are TRBV30 and TRBJ2-7; D might be TRBD2 (6 bases). Germline V gives CDR1 GTSNPN, CDR2 SVGIG (reference sequence). CDR3 length: 12 residues. Trimming pared 5 bases from V and 5 bases from J, leaving 13 bases between. This chain's CDR3 is CAWDRGGDEQYF. CDR3 coding DNA: TGTGCCTGGGACAGAGGAGGGGACGAGCAGTACTTC.

This chain uses TRBV28 with TRBJ2-7; 9 nucleotides align to TRBD1. Germline CDR1 MDHEN, CDR2 SYDVKM. The CDR3 runs 15 residues. Unmatched junction bases numbered 11, after V lost 6 bases and J lost 5 bases. Here the CDR3 DNA reads TGTGCCAGCAGACTTTACAGGGACAGGGTCCACGAGCAGTACTTC. Translating gives CASRLYRDRVHEQYF.

The rearrangement joins TRBV6-5 to TRBJ1-2; D is unclear. Trimming shortened V by 6 bases and J by 4 bases, and 12 bases separated the two germline ends. The CDR3 spans 13 residues. Germline CDR1 is MNHEY and CDR2 is SVGAGI. CDR3 nucleotides: TGTGCCAGCAGAGATACAGACCTCTATGGCTACACCTTC. Its translation is CASRDTDLYGYTF.

The chain couples TRBV4-3 to TRBJ2-2; possibly TRBD2 for D (6 bases). Germline assignment: CDR1 LGHNA and CDR2 YSLEER. The CDR3 is 17 residues long. The V end was cut by 2 bases, the J end by 1 base, with 14 bases between. The chain's CDR3 is CASSQFGGGVNTGELFF. Written as DNA, the CDR3 is TGCGCCAGCAGCCAATTTGGTGGAGGGGTGAACACCGGGGAGCTGTTTTTT.

DNA for the CDR3: TGTGCCAGCAGCTCTCAGGAGGGGACTGAAGCTTTCTTT. Its protein product is CASSSQEGTEAFF. The rearrangement links TRBV5-4 to TRBJ1-1, with D possibly TRBD1 on 5 matching bases. Looked up from germline, CDR1 is SGHNT and CDR2 is YYREEE (reference sequence). The CDR3 extends over 13 amino acids. The V gene lost 3 bases and the J gene lost 5 bases, with 11 bases spanning the gap.